This T cell receptor (beta chain) was profiled in a study of blood T cell repertoires in COVID-19. Study-level background: There were acute and convalescent COVID-19 samples, and they came from the United States, Italy and Spain. PBMCs, B-cell-depleted T cells, or T cells were the source of the cDNA or gDNA that made up the material.

Authors' processing steps: The assay estimated nucleated cells by amplifying reference gene primers. Here immunoSEQ multiplex PCR was the method, and the copy in TCRdb shows in-frame clones only, minus some. The V and J calls and clone size were taken over from that table, and D and trimming were inferred from the DNA. The sample includes about 120,000 clones, 70% to 80% seen only once; the top ten take 5% to 7.5%. The sample was peripheral blood. The origin of this receptor is a man in his 70s with acute or convalescent COVID-19.

In DNA form, the CDR3 reads TGTGCCAGCAGCTCAAGAACCGGGACTAGCGGGGGCACAGATACGCAGTATTTT. It encodes CASSSRTGTSGGTDTQYF. The rearrangement joins TRBV5-4 to TRBJ2-3; 13 bases are a match to TRBD2. Looked up from germline, CDR1 is SGHNT and CDR2 is YYREEE (reference sequence). The CDR3 contains 18 residues. V was pared by 3 bases and J by 1 base, with 8 bases of the junction left unmatched.